This T cell receptor beta chain was retrieved from a study of human T cells and chemical hapten exposure (dated by TCRdb to the early 2020s). As for the study more broadly: For sensitization, 2% DPC in acetone was applied to a roughly 2 cm by roughly 2 cm area of upper inner arm skin. Weekly therapeutic DPC doses were additionally applied to the scalp of patients throughout the approximately 25-week study period. Patch tests used Finn chambers with 0.01% DPC on the upper back, scored after 6 days by International Contact Dermatitis Research Group standards. Most of the patients in the cohort were female, and the cohort covered alopecia areata with under or over 50% scalp involvement, alopecia totalis and alopecia universalis. The libraries were sequenced as a pool, and the TCR yield per sample differed mostly because of small variations in library volumes within the pool. Peripheral blood TCR repertoire changes were tracked in vivo in alopecia patients during primary and secondary sensitization to the hapten diphenylcyclopropenone (DPC). Blood samples were taken from patients before sensitization (week 0) and at 2, 6 and about 24 weeks after DPC sensitization. Blood for TCR sequencing was provided by twenty-nine alopecia patients at one to four time points (pre-sensitization, 2, 6 and 24 weeks). Beyond this particular receptor, the publication reports: Expanded TCRs formed significantly more large CDR3 similarity clusters than pre-sensitization or healthy control sets, consistent with antigen-driven responses. The number of TCRs above 1 in 1000 frequency did not change with DPC sensitization; there was no evidence of global repertoire structure alterations. Because all patients had alopecia, a presumed autoimmune disease, the immune response of the patients might differ from that of healthy individuals. After repeated subsampling, changes were observed in the strength of the expansion versus patch-test correlation and in the threshold at which the correlation became significant. Patch test score correlated positively with the number of PT1 expanded TCRs, reaching significance at thresholds 8, 16 and 32 but not at 4.

The germline V and J ends show losses of 5 bases and 1 base respectively, and no gene match explains 7 bases of the junction. From the germline V gene (reference sequence), CDR1 is SEHNR and CDR2 is FQNEAQ. From cysteine to phenylalanine, the CDR3 is 15 amino acids long. The entry retains the CDR3 DNA only, 45 bases that are in frame from base 1. The library was produced with RACE. Reads for this sample came from a NextSeq 500. Library preparation attached unique molecular identifiers to individual cDNA molecules for quantitative, reproducible TCR counting. Both TCR alpha and TCR beta chains were sequenced from each blood RNA sample. The authors processed their data as follows. The median number of TCRs per sample was 85,000 to 100,000, ranging from about 20,000 to 700,000. V, J and CDR3 annotation of the TCR reads was performed with the Decombinator software suite. For the PS versus PT1 abundance plots, all samples were subsampled to the same number of TCRs (28,000). TCRs were defined as expanded if absent before sensitization and observed at least eight times at the 2-week time point. The public reads were run again by TCRdb, first through fastp at Q25 and then through MiXCR, and only productive beta chains were kept. Identical CDR3 protein sequences are pooled into one entry, listed with their most common genes and DNA. The V and J calls come from TCRdb's annotation, not from the publication. In this sample the table shows around 130,000 distinct CDR3 sequences, 12% of which occur a single time. Less than 1.5% of the sample goes to the ten largest clones.

The time point label for this specimen denotes: patch test 2, 6 weeks after DPC sensitization. In light of the paper, this sample's treatment or condition label describes: therapeutic diphenylcyclopropenone sensitization with weekly scalp DPC. Blood at each patch-test visit was drawn before the patch test was applied. Eligible patients were aged 18 to 70, diagnosed with alopecia, deemed suitable for DPC therapy, and excluded if pregnant. Total RNA was isolated from unfractionated whole blood collected in Tempus Blood RNA tubes. Only a few counts were recorded for this clonotype. It has no known antigen specificity. No quality values exist for individual bases; no much larger clone is one base distant.

This TCR derives from a woman aged 45 to 65 with alopecia areata. Some clones in this sample may be carry-over from other donors' samples. Sequenced here: whole blood, sampled in connection with sensitization to the hapten diphenylcyclopropenone (DPC). The rearrangement joined TRBV7-9 to TRBJ2-7, with 8 bases matching TRBD1. The nucleotide sequence reads as follows: TGTGCCAGCAGCGATCCGGGACAGGCTTCCTACGAGCAGTACTTC. Translated, this gives CASSDPGQASYEQYF.